In its sample, the clone carrying this TCR beta chain was seen many times. Antigen: not known. MiXCR, applied by TCRdb to the RT-PCR reads, yields one record per CDR3 protein. The sample includes about 700,000 distinct CDR3 sequences, 15% to 18% of them seen just once. This specimen comes from a study of response to subunit inactivated influenza vaccine. Study results and limitations: Every seasonal influenza vaccination brings in few new T cells, the authors suggested.

Germline V CDR1 and CDR2: SNHLY, FYNNEI. Trimming shortened V by 5 bases and J by 2 bases, and 12 bases separated the two germline ends. The CDR3 is made up of 15 amino acids. The TCR comes from a man aged 50 or older who received an inactivated influenza vaccine. V gene TRBV2 combines with J gene TRBJ2-2, with unresolved D. Sequencing was performed on PBMCs from blood, taken 11 to 12 days after vaccination. The CDR3 DNA follows: TGTGCCAGCAGTCGACCTAGTGCCAACACCGGGGAGCTGTTTTTT. Translation: CASSRPSANTGELFF.